Each of the 30 T cell receptor beta chains below was sequenced from the same sample in a study of T cell changes during pregnancy in multiple sclerosis. The method was immunoSEQ multiplex PCR; TCRdb's version includes in-frame clones alone and lacks a portion of them. The table lists roughly 84,000 clones, 85% to 95% of them singletons. Sequencing was performed on peripheral blood, taken in the third trimester of pregnancy. These receptors were obtained from a female donor in good health, enrolled as a control in a pregnancy study.

This chain connects TRBV5-1 to TRBJ2-1; D is ambiguous. CDR1 and CDR2 (germline): SGHRS, YFSETQ. CDR3 length: 14 amino acids. The V gene lost 0 bases and the J gene lost 6 bases, with 10 bases spanning the gap. CDR3 nucleotides: TGCGCCAGCAGCTTGGTTCCGTCGGGCAATGAGCAGTTCTTC. Translating it yields CASSLVPSGNEQFF.

The chain has TRBV27 and TRBJ1-6, with 7 positions matching TRBD1. Germline V gene lookup returns CDR1 MNHEY and CDR2 SMNVEV (reference sequence). Losses at the gene ends were 3 bases for V and 16 bases for J; bases not matched to a gene: 6. The CDR3 spans 12 residues. CDR3 residues: CASSFSEGQLHF. The CDR3 bases are TGTGCCAGCAGTTTTTCTGAGGGACAGCTCCACTTT.

The chain uses TRBV11-2 and TRBJ2-7, with D unresolved. The CDR3 runs to 10 residues. Germline V CDR1 and CDR2: SGHAT, FQNNGV. V shed 6 bases and J shed 6 bases, with 6 bases lying between them. The CDR3 DNA reads TGTGCCAGCAGTCACACCGAGCAGTACTTC. This translates into CASSHTEQYF.

CDR3 bases: TGTGCCAGCAGCTTAGGCGAGTACAATGAGCAGTTCTTC. It yields the protein CASSLGEYNEQFF. The V gene is TRBV7-2, the J gene TRBJ2-1, with no clear D. Germline lookup yields CDR1 SGHTA and CDR2 FQGNSA. The V gene lost 1 base and the J gene lost 4 bases, with 5 bases spanning the gap. The CDR3 is made up of 13 amino acids.

CDR3 sequence reads: CSGDREETQYF. The CDR3 DNA is TGCAGTGGGGACAGGGAGGAGACCCAGTACTTC. V is TRBV20-1 and J is TRBJ2-5, with TRBD1 matching over 9 bases. The CDR3 is 11 amino acids. Germline V gives CDR1 DFQATT, CDR2 SNEGSKA (reference sequence). V trimming: 7 bases; J trimming: 5 bases; junction bases outside the gene matches: 2.

This chain uses TRBV10-1 with TRBJ1-1, with TRBD1 identical over 8 bases. Germline-derived CDR1 and CDR2 are WNHNN and SYGVQD (reference sequence). J gave up 1 base and V 4 bases, and 8 bases lay outside the gene matches. The CDR3 is made up of 16 amino acids. CDR3 DNA sequence: TGCGCCAGCAGTGTGAGGGACAGGTGTGCGAACACTGAAGCTTTCTTT. It codes for CASSVRDRCANTEAFF.

V gene TRBV6-6 combines with J gene TRBJ2-5, with TRBD1 identical over 7 bases. The CDR3 totals 14 residues. After removal of 5 bases from V and 2 bases from J, the junction contained 5 bases not matched to a gene. CDR1 is MNHNY, CDR2 SVGAGI, per germline (reference sequence). The CDR3 region has the DNA TGTGCCAGCAGTAAGACAGGGTTGCAAGAGACCCAGTACTTC. Translation gives CASSKTGLQETQYF.

V usage is TRBV15 and J usage is TRBJ1-3; TRBD1 agrees at 9 bases. Germline lookup yields CDR1 LNHNV and CDR2 YYDKDF (reference sequence). This CDR3 is 15 amino acids long. The junction had 3 bases not matched to a gene; V was cut back by 6 bases and J by 0 bases. The CDR3 nucleotides read TGTGCCACCAGGAAGGACAGGGGCTCTGGAAACACCATATATTTT. Translating gives CATRKDRGSGNTIYF.

The rearrangement links TRBV5-1 to TRBJ2-2; weak D call: TRBD2 (5 bases). With 4 bases removed from V and 6 bases from J, the gap between germline ends came to 16 bases. The CDR3 contains 15 residues. From germline, CDR1 is SGHRS and CDR2 YFSETQ. The CDR3, as DNA: TGCGCCAGCAGCCCCGTCCTAGCTGGCTCCGGGGAGCTGTTTTTT. The encoded protein is CASSPVLAGSGELFF.

J is TRBJ1-5 and V is TRBV9; no firm D call. The CDR3 contains 13 residues. Trimming shortened V by 3 bases and J by 3 bases, and 7 bases separated the two germline ends. CDR1 is SGDLS, CDR2 YYNGEE, per germline. CDR3: CASSGSYNQPQHF. CDR3 bases: TGTGCCAGCAGCGGGTCCTACAATCAGCCCCAGCATTTT.

This clone turned up a few times. The chain is built from TRBV15 and TRBJ1-5; tentative D call: TRBD1 (6 bases). This CDR3 has 14 residues. The germline V gene has CDR1 LNHNV and CDR2 YYDKDF (reference sequence). Deletions cut 3 bases from V and 4 bases from J, with 10 bases between. CDR3 nucleotide sequence: TGTGCCACCAGCAGGGACAGCCATAATCAGCCCCAGCATTTT. Protein: CATSRDSHNQPQHF.

The rearrangement uses TRBV7-2 and TRBJ2-5; possible D gene TRBD2, 5 bases. CDR1 and CDR2 from the germline V gene are SGHTA and FQGNSA. Trimming left V 0 bases short and J 7 bases short, with 12 bases between. This CDR3 has 14 residues. This CDR3 is CASSLAAPRGTQYF. CDR3 nucleotide sequence: TGTGCCAGCAGCTTAGCCGCCCCCCGGGGGACCCAGTACTTC.

The chain links TRBV28 to TRBJ1-2, with 8 bases fitting TRBD1. CDR1 is MDHEN and CDR2 is SYDVKM in the germline V gene. Trimming took 2 bases from V and 7 from J; bases not matched to a gene: 12. This CDR3 has 16 amino acids. The CDR3 nucleotides are TGTGCCAGCAGTTTACCTTGGCAGGGGGCTGGAAGTGGCTACACCTTC. Amino acid sequence: CASSLPWQGAGSGYTF.

V and J are TRBV5-1 and TRBJ2-3; D perhaps matches TRBD1 (6 bases). Germline values: CDR1 SGHRS, CDR2 YFSETQ. Trimming removed 0 bases from V and 1 base from J, with 9 bases in between. The CDR3 sequence is 15 residues long. The CDR3 reads CASSLGRGGTDTQYF. The CDR3 DNA sequence: TGCGCCAGCAGCTTGGGCAGGGGTGGCACAGATACGCAGTATTTT.

The rearrangement uses TRBV19 and TRBJ1-3, with 7 bases identical to TRBD1. The germline V gene encodes CDR1 LNHDA and CDR2 SQIVND (reference sequence). This CDR3 is 14 amino acids long. The trim removed 7 bases at V and 2 bases at J, leaving 5 bases unmatched. CDR3 residues: CASIDQGAGNTIYF. In DNA, the CDR3 is TGTGCCAGTATCGACCAGGGGGCTGGAAACACCATATATTTT. Based on the CDR3 plus reference TRBV19 and TRBJ1-3, the full variable domain is DGGITQSPKYLFRKEGQNVTLSCEQNLNHDAMYWYRQDPGQGLRLIYYSQIVNDFQKGDIAEGYSVSREKKESFPLTVTSAQKNPTAFYLCASIDQGAGNTIYFGEGSWLTVV.

The V gene is TRBV5-1, the J gene TRBJ2-1, with TRBD2 matching over 11 bases. With 4 bases clipped from V and 7 bases from J, the junction kept 10 bases outside the gene matches. The CDR3 sequence is 16 residues long. Germline assignment: CDR1 SGHRS and CDR2 YFSETQ. The CDR3 DNA is TGCGCCAGCAGCGCCCTCACTAGCGGGAGAGAGAATGAGCAGTTCTTC. Its protein product is CASSALTSGRENEQFF.

This clone came up once. This chain connects TRBV27 to TRBJ2-7; 13 nucleotides agree with TRBD2. Germline CDR1 and CDR2: MNHEY and SMNVEV (reference sequence). The CDR3 spans 16 residues. V lost 2 bases to trimming and J lost 5 bases; unmatched junction nucleotides: 6. CDR3 residues: CASSLALGLAGDEQYF. Written as DNA, the CDR3 is TGTGCCAGCAGTTTAGCTCTTGGACTAGCGGGAGACGAGCAGTACTTC.

This sequence joins TRBV4-1 and TRBJ2-3, with D hard to call. CDR3 length equals 14 residues. The V gene's germline CDR1 is MGHRA and CDR2 YSYEKL. Trimming took off 1 base at V and 4 bases at J, with 9 bases between the two ends. CDR3 sequence: CASSQALGADTQYF. The CDR3 DNA follows: TGCGCCAGCAGCCAAGCCCTAGGCGCAGATACGCAGTATTTT.

The chain carries TRBV9 and TRBJ2-7; the match to TRBD2 covers 14 bases. V shed 2 bases and J 4 bases; nucleotides not matched to a gene: 2. Germline loops: CDR1 SGDLS, CDR2 YYNGEE. The CDR3 is made up of 15 amino acids. The CDR3 region is CASSVGTSGRYEQYF. DNA of the CDR3: TGTGCCAGCAGCGTCGGGACTAGCGGGAGATACGAGCAGTACTTC.

The J gene is TRBJ2-7, the V gene TRBV5-5, with TRBD1 matching 10 bases. V was pared by 2 bases and J by 2 bases, with 4 bases of the junction left unmatched. The CDR3 contains 15 residues. Germline V CDR1 and CDR2: SGHKS, YYEKEE (reference sequence). CDR3 loop: CASSLPGTGAYEQYF. In DNA, the CDR3 is TGTGCCAGCAGCTTACCCGGGACAGGGGCCTACGAGCAGTACTTC.

The chain combines TRBV9 with TRBJ2-1; 11 positions match TRBD2. V was clipped by 4 bases and J by 6 bases; unmatched bases: 9. CDR1 is SGDLS and CDR2 is YYNGEE in the germline V gene. The CDR3 sequence is 16 residues long. The DNA of the CDR3 is TGTGCCAGCAGCCCTACTAGCGGGAGAACGACCAATGAGCAGTTCTTC. This translates into CASSPTSGRTTNEQFF.

The chain joins TRBV18 to TRBJ2-3, with a tentative D call TRBD1 (5 bases). Trimming stripped 3 bases from V and 6 bases from J, with 13 bases between. The length of the CDR3 is 14 residues. The germline V gene encodes CDR1 KGHSH and CDR2 LQKENI. CDR3 loop: CASSPDSWADTQYF. The CDR3 DNA sequence: TGTGCCAGCTCACCCGACAGTTGGGCTGATACGCAGTATTTT.

This chain joins TRBV29-1 and TRBJ1-1; 8 bases agree with TRBD1. The CDR3 is 15 residues long. V was clipped by 4 bases and J by 5 bases; unmatched bases: 12. Germline-derived CDR1 and CDR2 are SQVTM and ANQGSEA. The CDR3: CSVVGTGGVGTEAFF. The CDR3 region has the DNA TGCAGCGTTGTAGGTACAGGGGGGGTAGGAACTGAAGCTTTCTTT.

This clone was detected only once. The chain uses TRBV6-5 and TRBJ1-3; D perhaps matches TRBD1 (6 bases). Germline loops: CDR1 MNHEY, CDR2 SVGAGI. The CDR3 runs to 15 residues. V was clipped by 4 bases and J by 4 bases, with 14 bases between them. The CDR3 DNA reads TGTGCCAGCAGTTTCTCCGACAGGAGAGGAAACACCATATATTTT. Protein product: CASSFSDRRGNTIYF.

The J gene is TRBJ2-7, the V gene TRBV11-2; D perhaps matches TRBD2 (5 bases). Trimming removed 5 bases from V and 3 bases from J, with 23 bases in between. This CDR3 spans 17 amino acids. Germline V lookup: CDR1 SGHAT, CDR2 FQNNGV. The CDR3 DNA follows: TGTGCCAGCAGCCGAGGACTCCTGGGCGCCGACAACTACGAGCAGTACTTC. This codes for CASSRGLLGADNYEQYF.

The rearrangement uses TRBV5-1 and TRBJ2-7, with D tentatively TRBD1 (6 bases). Looked up from germline, CDR1 is SGHRS and CDR2 is YFSETQ. The length of the CDR3 is 14 residues. Trimming stripped 1 base from V and 3 bases from J, with 11 bases between. The CDR3 region has the DNA TGCGCCAGCAGCTTGAACCCAGGGGACTACGAGCAGTACTTC. Its protein is CASSLNPGDYEQYF.

This clone was found a few times. The gene calls are TRBV7-9 and TRBJ2-2; D is unclear. Germline V CDR1 and CDR2: SEHNR, FQNEAQ (reference sequence). V lost 10 bases and J 7 bases, leaving 10 bases between the germline ends. The CDR3 covers 11 residues. In DNA, the CDR3 is TGTGCCACCGAGATAGTCGGGGAGCTGTTTTTT. Amino acids: CATEIVGELFF.

This chain connects TRBV6-1 to TRBJ1-2; D is unresolved. This CDR3 has 15 amino acids. Germline CDR1 MNHNS, CDR2 SASEGT. The V and J ends lost 3 bases and 5 bases respectively, with 16 bases between them. CDR3 nucleotides: TGTGCCAGCAGTGAGGCGGCGGCATACGGGTATGGCTACACCTTC. Residues: CASSEAAAYGYGYTF.

The CDR3: CASSLYSQETQYF. The CDR3 bases are TGTGCCAGCAGTTTATACAGCCAAGAGACCCAGTACTTC. The chain couples TRBV28 to TRBJ2-5; D unresolved. CDR3 length: 13 amino acids. V was cut by 1 base and J by 1 base, with 4 bases left in between. CDR1 is MDHEN and CDR2 is SYDVKM in the germline V gene.

The V gene is TRBV6-5, the J gene TRBJ1-6, with D unclear. The ends were cut back, 0 bases at V and 3 bases at J, with 9 bases in the middle. This CDR3 has 16 residues. Germline V gene data show CDR1 as MNHEY and CDR2 as SVGAGI. The CDR3 reads CASSYSTGLYNSPLHF. As DNA, the CDR3 is TGTGCCAGCAGTTACTCGACCGGACTCTATAATTCACCCCTCCACTTT.